These T cell receptor beta chains were read from a single sample in a study of OX40 agonist ivuxolimab in advanced cancers. Some clones are missing from TCRdb's copy, which holds only in-frame ones; the method was immunoSEQ multiplex PCR. Of just over 30,000 clones listed, around 88% are singletons. Source: CD4+ or CD8+ T cells sorted from blood, taken in a trial of the OX40 agonist ivuxolimab. The receptor source for this set is an adult with an advanced solid tumor such as melanoma, head and neck, liver or kidney cancer. Both conserved end residues are part of each CDR3. Fields, in order: J gene, D gene, clone size, V gene, CDR3 DNA, CDR3 protein. D genes are given only for firm matches. Size is omitted from some rows. Given values are once, few, many or a class for expanded clones.

>TRBJ2-1|NA|NA|TRBV27
TGTGCCAGCAGTTTATCAGTACAGGGCCCCTACAATGAGCAGTTCTTC
CASSLSVQGPYNEQFF
>TRBJ2-7|NA|NA|TRBV7-9
TGTGCCAGCAGCCCCCCACTAGCCAACGAGCAGTACTTC
CASSPPLANEQYF
>TRBJ2-1|TRBD2|NA|TRBV10-2
TGCGCCAGCAGTGTAGCGGGAGGGCCCCACAATGAGCAGTTCTTC
CASSVAGGPHNEQFF
>TRBJ2-2|NA|NA|TRBV5-6
TGTGCCAGCAGCTTGGCAGCCTTTACGAACACCGGGGAGCTGTTTTTT
CASSLAAFTNTGELFF
>TRBJ2-7|NA|NA|TRBV10-3
TGTGCGAGCGGATCGGGCGAGCAGTACTTC
CASGSGEQYF
>TRBJ2-6|NA|NA|TRBV4-1
TGCGCCAGCAGCGCGGAGGAGGAGGGCCGATCTGGGGCCAACGTCCTGACTTTC
CASSAEEEGRSGANVLTF
>TRBJ2-7|NA|NA|TRBV4-1
TGCGCCAGCAGCCAAGGACACGGACTGAACTCCTACGAGCAGTACTTC
CASSQGHGLNSYEQYF
>TRBJ2-1|NA|once|TRBV28
TGTGCCAGCAGTTCCTGGACTGTCAAGGAGCAGTTCTTC
CASSSWTVKEQFF
>TRBJ1-4|NA|few|TRBV4-3
TGCGCCAGCAGCCAAGATTTTGGGACACAGAATGAAAAACTGTTTTTT
CASSQDFGTQNEKLFF
>TRBJ2-7|NA|NA|TRBV14
TGTGCCAGCAGCCAAGTGAGGGCGCGTCGGGAGCAGTACTTC
CASSQVRARREQYF
>TRBJ2-7|TRBD2|NA|TRBV14
TGTGCCAGCAGCTCCCGGACTAGCGGGAATCCCTACGAGCAGTACTTC
CASSSRTSGNPYEQYF
>TRBJ1-3|NA|NA|TRBV7-9
TGTGCCAGCATCCTTCTAGACAGGGGAAACACCATATATTTT
CASILLDRGNTIYF
>TRBJ1-6|NA|NA|TRBV25-1
TGTGCCAGCGGTGACAGTTATAATTCACCCCTCCACTTT
CASGDSYNSPLHF
>TRBJ2-2|NA|NA|TRBV7-3
TGTGCCAGCAGCCTGACTCCCGAGAACACCGGGGAGCTGTTTTTT
CASSLTPENTGELFF
>TRBJ1-2|NA|once|TRBV19
TGTGCCAGTAGTCGGGCGGGTACCAACTATGGCTACACCTTC
CASSRAGTNYGYTF
>TRBJ2-1|TRBD2|NA|TRBV5-1
TGCGCCAGCAGCGAGAACCCGGGACTAGCGGGAGATGAGCAGTTCTTC
CASSENPGLAGDEQFF
>TRBJ1-1|NA|NA|TRBV27
TGTGCCAGCAGCAGGAGAGGCACTGAAGCTTTCTTT
CASSRRGTEAFF
>TRBJ2-2|NA|NA|TRBV11-2
TGTGCCAGCAGCTCTCGTAATGATTTGGCCGGGGAGCTGTTTTTT
CASSSRNDLAGELFF
>TRBJ1-4|NA|NA|TRBV15
TGTGCCACCAGCAGAGACAGGACTAATGAAAAACTGTTTTTT
CATSRDRTNEKLFF
>TRBJ2-1|NA|NA|TRBV9
TGTGCCAGCAGCTCAGGGGCGGGTGAGCAGTTCTTC
CASSSGAGEQFF
>TRBJ2-7|NA|once|TRBV15
TGTGCCACCAGCAGCAACCAGGGGAGGGCCTACGAGCAGTACTTC
CATSSNQGRAYEQYF
>TRBJ2-7|NA|NA|TRBV9
TGTGCCAGCAGCGGTGCCGGGACGGTCGTGGAAGAGCAGTACTTC
CASSGAGTVVEEQYF
>TRBJ1-5|TRBD1|NA|TRBV30
TGTGCCTGGAAGGACCCGGACAGGGTCGGTCAGCCCCAGCATTTT
CAWKDPDRVGQPQHF
>TRBJ2-5|NA|NA|TRBV6-5
TGTGCCAGCAGTTCCAATTCCGGTTCGGAGACCCAGTACTTC
CASSSNSGSETQYF
>TRBJ2-1|NA|NA|TRBV7-6
TGTGCCAGCAGCCCTCGAAGACAGGCTTACAATGAGCAGTTCTTC
CASSPRRQAYNEQFF
>TRBJ2-1|NA|medium-sized|TRBV6-6
TGTGCCAGCAGTTCGTCGGGTCCCAATGAGCAGTTCTTC
CASSSSGPNEQFF
>TRBJ2-1|TRBD1|NA|TRBV27
TGTGCCAGCAGCCCTAGACAGGGCGCGAATGAGCAGTTCTTC
CASSPRQGANEQFF
>TRBJ2-7|TRBD2|NA|TRBV19
TGTGCCAGTAGTATAGGATCTGGACTAGCGGGAGACTACGAGCAGTACTTC
CASSIGSGLAGDYEQYF
>TRBJ1-3|NA|NA|TRBV29-1
TGCAGCGTTGAGGGAGAGTCGAGCTCTGGAAACACCATATATTTT
CSVEGESSSGNTIYF
>TRBJ1-1|NA|NA|TRBV7-3
TGTGCCAGCAGCTTTACAGGGTACACTGAAGCTTTCTTT
CASSFTGYTEAFF
>TRBJ2-7|NA|once|TRBV28
TGTGCCAGCAGTCCCGAAGCGACGGAGCAGTACTTC
CASSPEATEQYF
>TRBJ2-1|NA|NA|TRBV11-2
TGTGCCAGCAGCTTAGGCGCCTACGAGCAGTTCTTC
CASSLGAYEQFF
>TRBJ1-2|NA|NA|TRBV28
TGTGCCAGCAGTTCCTCTTACAGGTTTGTCAACTATGGCTACACCTTC
CASSSSYRFVNYGYTF
>TRBJ2-7|TRBD2|NA|TRBV2
TGTGCCAGCAGTACCTCCGGGACTAGCGGGACTACCTACGAGCAGTACTTC
CASSTSGTSGTTYEQYF
>TRBJ2-6|NA|NA|TRBV6-4
TGTGCCAGCAGTGAGCAGGCTGGGGCCAACGTCCTGACTTTC
CASSEQAGANVLTF
>TRBJ1-2|TRBD1|NA|TRBV5-4
TGTGCCAGCAGCTTCGCGGACAGGGGCTATGGCTACACCTTC
CASSFADRGYGYTF
>TRBJ2-2|NA|NA|TRBV7-6
TGTGCCAGCAGCTATCTAGCGCGCGCGAACACCGGGGAGCTGTTTTTT
CASSYLARANTGELFF
>TRBJ2-1|NA|NA|TRBV15
TGTGCCACCAGCAGAGATTTAGTATTGGGAAACAATGAGCAGTTCTTC
CATSRDLVLGNNEQFF
>TRBJ2-7|TRBD1|NA|TRBV6-1
TGTGCCAGCAGTGAAATGGGGGACAGCTCCTACGAGCAGTACTTC
CASSEMGDSSYEQYF
>TRBJ1-1|NA|NA|TRBV27
TGTGCCAGCAGTTTAGTGCCGGGACACAACACTGAAGCTTTCTTT
CASSLVPGHNTEAFF
>TRBJ1-1|TRBD1|once|TRBV10-1
TGCGCCAGCAGTGAGACAGGGGGCTTTAGCACTGAAGCTTTCTTT
CASSETGGFSTEAFF
>TRBJ2-5|NA|NA|TRBV2
TGTGCCAGCAGGGAGGGGAGAGTCCAAGAGACCCAGTACTTC
CASREGRVQETQYF
>TRBJ1-2|TRBD1|few|TRBV6-5
TGTGCCAGCAGTTCCAACAGGGGAGCCAGAGGCTACACCTTC
CASSSNRGARGYTF
>TRBJ1-5|NA|NA|TRBV27
TGTGCCAGCAGTTTAGTAGTTGGAATGCCCCAGCATTTT
CASSLVVGMPQHF
>TRBJ2-7|NA|NA|TRBV2
TGTGCCAGCAGTTCGGACATCTACGAGCAGTACTTC
CASSSDIYEQYF
>TRBJ2-2|NA|NA|TRBV9
TGTGCCAGCAGCCCTCCCCGTTCCGGGGAGCTGTTTTTT
CASSPPRSGELFF
>TRBJ2-7|NA|NA|TRBV19
TGTGCCAGTAGTATGGGGGCAGGGTCCTACGAGCAGTACTTC
CASSMGAGSYEQYF
>TRBJ2-5|NA|NA|TRBV6-5
TGTGCCAGCAGTTACTCGATGGGGGGTCAAGAGACCCAGTACTTC
CASSYSMGGQETQYF
>TRBJ2-7|TRBD1|NA|TRBV28
TGTGCCAGCAGTTTTGCAGGGGGCCTCATTTACGAGCAGTACTTC
CASSFAGGLIYEQYF
>TRBJ2-5|TRBD2|NA|TRBV19
TGTGCCAGTAGTATTACGAGCGGGGCCCAAGAGACCCAGTACTTC
CASSITSGAQETQYF
>TRBJ2-1|TRBD1|NA|TRBV9
TGTGCCAGCAGCAAATACGACAGGGGCTCCTACAATGAGCAGTTCTTC
CASSKYDRGSYNEQFF
>TRBJ1-1|NA|NA|TRBV15
TGTGCCACCAGCAGAGATACAAGGGTTTTTGCGGGCACTGAAGCTTTCTTT
CATSRDTRVFAGTEAFF
>TRBJ1-2|NA|NA|TRBV11-2
TGTGCCAGCAGCCGGGCCGCGGTTGATGGCTACACCTTC
CASSRAAVDGYTF
>TRBJ2-1|NA|NA|TRBV7-2
TGTGCCAGCAGCTTAGTCGTCAATGAGCAGTTCTTC
CASSLVVNEQFF
>TRBJ1-2|NA|NA|TRBV6-4
TGTGCCAGGAACGGAGGTTCCTGCGGCTACACCTTC
CARNGGSCGYTF